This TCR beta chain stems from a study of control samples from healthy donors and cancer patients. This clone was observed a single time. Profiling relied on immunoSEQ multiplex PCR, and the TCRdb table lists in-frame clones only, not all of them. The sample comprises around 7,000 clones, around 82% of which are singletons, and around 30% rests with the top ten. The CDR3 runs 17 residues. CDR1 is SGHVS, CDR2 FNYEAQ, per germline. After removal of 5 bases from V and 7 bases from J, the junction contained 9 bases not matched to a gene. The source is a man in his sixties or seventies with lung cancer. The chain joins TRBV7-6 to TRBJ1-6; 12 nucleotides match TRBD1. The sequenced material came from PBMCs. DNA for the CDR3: TGTGCCAGCAGCCCGCAGGGACAGGGGGCCAAAAATTCACCCCTCCACTTT. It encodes CASSPQGQGAKNSPLHF.